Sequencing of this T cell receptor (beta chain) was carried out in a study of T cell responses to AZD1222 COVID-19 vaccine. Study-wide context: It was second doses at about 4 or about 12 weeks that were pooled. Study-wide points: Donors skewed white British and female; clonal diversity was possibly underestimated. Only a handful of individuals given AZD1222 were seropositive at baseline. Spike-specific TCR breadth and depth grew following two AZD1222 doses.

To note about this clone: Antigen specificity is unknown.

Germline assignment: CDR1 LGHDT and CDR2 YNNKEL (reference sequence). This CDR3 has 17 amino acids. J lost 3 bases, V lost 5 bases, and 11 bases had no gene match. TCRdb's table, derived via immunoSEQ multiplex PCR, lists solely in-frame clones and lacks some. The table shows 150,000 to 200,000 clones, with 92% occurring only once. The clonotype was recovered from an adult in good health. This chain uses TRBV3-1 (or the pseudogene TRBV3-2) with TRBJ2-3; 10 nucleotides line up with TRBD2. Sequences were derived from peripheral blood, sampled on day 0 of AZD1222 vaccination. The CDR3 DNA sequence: TGTGCCAGCAGCAGCCTAGCGGGGGCCAGGGTAACAGATACGCAGTATTTT. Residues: CASSSLAGARVTDTQYF.